The present T cell receptor beta chain was sequenced within a study of human T cells and chemical hapten exposure. Turning to the study itself: In the sensitization step, 2% DPC was placed on about 2 cm by about 2 cm of upper inner arm skin. The study, taken as a whole, reports: It was expanded TCRs that formed significantly more large CDR3 similarity clusters than controls did.

Stated time point: patch test 1, 2 weeks after DPC sensitization. Documented treatment: therapeutic diphenylcyclopropenone sensitization with weekly scalp DPC. Every patch test was put on after a blood sample was taken. The starting material, unfractionated whole blood, was used for total RNA extraction. TCRdb fed the RACE reads into MiXCR, producing one record per CDR3 protein. The profile shows 95,000 to 150,000 distinct CDR3 sequences, roughly 15% of them singletons. Trimming stripped 6 bases from V and 1 base from J, with 15 bases between. Per germline, CDR1 DFQATT and CDR2 SNEGSKA (reference sequence). The CDR3 sequence is 14 residues long. This clonotype was detected only a few times. Its antigen is as yet unknown.

The receptor was derived from a man aged 18 to 29 with alopecia areata. Some clones in this sample may be carry-over from other donors' samples. The source was whole blood, collected in connection with sensitization to the hapten diphenylcyclopropenone (DPC). The V gene is TRBV20-1, the J gene TRBJ1-1; D not certain. The DNA for the CDR3 is TGCAGTGCCCCTCTACCCCCAGCGAACACTGAAGCTTTCTTT. Its translation is CSAPLPPANTEAFF.